The entry below describes one T cell receptor beta chain. The PCR ran on 60 Vbeta and 13 Jbeta primers. The table came from immunoSEQ multiplex PCR; TCRdb's copy has only in-frame clones and leaves some out. The sample records about 150,000 clones, approximately 80% being singletons. V shed 8 bases and J 0 bases; nucleotides not matched to a gene: 3. CDR1 and CDR2 from the germline V gene are SNHLY and FYNNEI. This CDR3 comprises 13 residues. This specimen belongs to a study of cytomegalovirus exposure and HLA in healthy donors. The receptor comes from a woman between 40 and 50 years old in good health and CMV-seronegative. This rearrangement joins TRBV2 to TRBJ1-1; 7 positions agree with TRBD1. Sequenced material: PBMCs. CDR3: CASQQGMNTEAFF. The CDR3 DNA is TGTGCCAGCCAACAGGGGATGAACACTGAAGCTTTCTTT. Using reference TRBV2 and TRBJ1-1 for the parts outside the CDR3, the full variable domain is EPEVTQTPSHQVTQMGQEVILRCVPISNHLYFYWYRQILGQKVEFLVSFYNNEISEKSEIFDDQFSVERPDGSNFTLKIRSTKLEDSAMYFCASQQGMNTEAFFGQGTRLTVV.